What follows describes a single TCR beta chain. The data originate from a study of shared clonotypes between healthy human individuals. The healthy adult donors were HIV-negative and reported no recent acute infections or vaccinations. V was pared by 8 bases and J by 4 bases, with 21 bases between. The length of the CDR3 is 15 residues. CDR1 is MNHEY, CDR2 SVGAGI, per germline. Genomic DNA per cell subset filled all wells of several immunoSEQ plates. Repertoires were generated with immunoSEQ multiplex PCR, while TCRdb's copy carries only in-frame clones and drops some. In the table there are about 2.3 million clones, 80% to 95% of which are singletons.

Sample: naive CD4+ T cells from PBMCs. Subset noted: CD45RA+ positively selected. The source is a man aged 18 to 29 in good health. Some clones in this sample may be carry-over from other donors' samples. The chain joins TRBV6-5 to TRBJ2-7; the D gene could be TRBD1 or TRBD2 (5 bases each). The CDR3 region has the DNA TGTGCCAGCGGGTCTTACCGGGACGCCGCGTACGAGCAGTACTTC. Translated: CASGSYRDAAYEQYF.